A selection of T cell receptor beta chains follows, all from one sample in a study of spatial heterogeneity in lung cancer. One entry per CDR3 protein, called by TCRdb with MiXCR from the 5' RACE reads. The data show fewer than 20,000 distinct CDR3 sequences, with under 20% seen just once and roughly an eighth held by the top ten. Sequenced material: PBMCs, taken at surgery. These TCRs come from a male donor with early-stage non-small cell lung cancer. Each CDR3 is given with its conserved first and last residue. A D gene is named only where the DNA matches it firmly. Only some rows state a clone size, as once, few, many or a class for expanded clones.

d_call	clone_size	v_call	j_call	cdr3_aa	cdr3_nt
TRBD1	few	TRBV4-2	TRBJ2-1	CASSQVSGQPISDNEQFF	TGTGCCAGCAGCCAAGTTTCGGGACAGCCTATTTCGGACAATGAGCAGTTCTTC
NA	many	TRBV28	TRBJ1-2	CASSRYGYTF	TGTGCCAGCTCCCGCTATGGCTACACCTTC
NA	many	TRBV28	TRBJ1-2	CASSRGGNYGYTF	TGTGCCAGCAGTCGGGGGGGTAACTATGGCTACACCTTC
NA	many	TRBV7-3	TRBJ2-2	CASSLQPLDYLMTGELFF	TGTGCCAGCAGCTTACAACCCCTGGACTACCTGATGACCGGGGAGCTGTTTTTT
TRBD2	many	TRBV3-1	TRBJ2-5	CASSQASGGDQETQYF	TGTGCCAGCAGCCAAGCTAGCGGGGGGGATCAAGAGACCCAGTACTTC
NA	once	TRBV6-5	TRBJ2-2	CASSYSAPDTGELFF	TGTGCCAGCAGTTACTCGGCACCGGACACCGGGGAGCTGTTTTTT
NA	NA	TRBV27	TRBJ1-2	CASSGPETNYGYTF	TGTGCCAGCAGCGGGCCTGAGACTAACTATGGCTACACCTTC
NA	few	TRBV10-1	TRBJ2-7	CASSPSPGYEQYF	TGCGCCAGCAGCCCTAGCCCCGGCTACGAGCAGTACTTC
NA	many	TRBV6-2/TRBV6-3	TRBJ2-5	CASSSQEQETQYF	TGTGCCAGCAGTTCTCAAGAGCAAGAGACCCAGTACTTC
NA	NA	TRBV2	TRBJ2-7	CASSESLVRAYEQYF	TGTGCCAGCAGTGAATCCCTGGTCCGGGCCTACGAGCAGTACTTC
NA	NA	TRBV5-1	TRBJ1-1	CASSARGNTEAFF	TGCGCCAGCAGCGCCCGTGGGAACACTGAAGCTTTCTTT
TRBD2	many	TRBV3-1	TRBJ2-3	CASSPGTSGGPAPPDTQYF	TGTGCCAGCAGCCCCGGGACTAGCGGGGGGCCAGCACCCCCAGATACGCAGTATTTT
NA	NA	TRBV5-5	TRBJ2-2	CASSPRQADTGELFF	TGTGCCAGCAGCCCCCGACAGGCGGACACCGGGGAGCTGTTTTTT
NA	NA	TRBV21-1	TRBJ1-2	CASRENYGYTF	TGTGCCTCCAGGGAAAACTATGGCTACACCTTC
TRBD1	few	TRBV29-1	TRBJ2-2	CSVWTGTFTGELFF	TGCAGCGTTTGGACAGGAACCTTCACCGGGGAGCTGTTTTTT
NA	few	TRBV19	TRBJ2-2	CASRWGIHTGELFF	TGTGCCAGTAGGTGGGGGATACACACCGGGGAGCTGTTTTTT
NA	many	TRBV9	TRBJ2-3	CASSRATSTDTQYF	TGTGCCAGCAGCAGAGCCACTAGCACAGATACGCAGTATTTT
NA	NA	TRBV4-2	TRBJ2-2	CASSQDVDTGELFF	TGTGCCAGCAGCCAAGATGTGGACACCGGGGAGCTGTTTTTT
NA	medium-sized	TRBV7-2	TRBJ1-2	CASSLDSGGPGGYTF	TGTGCCAGCAGCTTAGATTCGGGGGGACCGGGAGGCTACACCTTC
TRBD2	NA	TRBV10-2	TRBJ2-1	CASSTGTSGNEQFF	TGCGCCAGCAGTACCGGGACTAGCGGGAATGAGCAGTTCTTC
NA	NA	TRBV2	TRBJ1-5	CASSLTGQSNQPQHF	TGTGCCAGCAGTTTAACCGGACAGAGCAATCAGCCCCAGCATTTT
TRBD1	few	TRBV11-3	TRBJ2-3	CASSLGQGRTDTQYF	TGTGCCAGCAGCTTAGGACAGGGGAGGACAGATACGCAGTATTTT
NA	many	TRBV11-2	TRBJ1-1	CASSLENSKTEAFF	TGTGCCAGCAGCTTAGAAAACTCAAAGACTGAAGCTTTCTTT
NA	NA	TRBV28	TRBJ1-5	CASTVESPYNQPQHF	TGTGCCAGTACCGTCGAGAGCCCTTACAATCAGCCCCAGCATTTT
NA	NA	TRBV29-1	TRBJ1-2	CSVDLGNYGYTF	TGCAGCGTCGATCTGGGGAACTATGGCTACACCTTC
NA	NA	TRBV6-2/TRBV6-3	TRBJ1-2	CASSYSRQEGVYTF	TGTGCCAGCAGTTACTCGAGACAGGAGGGGGTCTACACCTTC
NA	medium-sized	TRBV10-3	TRBJ1-5	CAITSDRGQPQHF	TGTGCCATCACCTCGGACAGAGGCCAGCCCCAGCATTTT
TRBD1	NA	TRBV7-9	TRBJ2-7	CASSFTPGTGIYEQYF	TGTGCCAGCAGCTTTACCCCCGGGACAGGGATCTACGAGCAGTACTTC
TRBD1	NA	TRBV3-1	TRBJ2-7	CASSPSGTEAYEQYF	TGTGCCAGCAGCCCCTCCGGGACAGAAGCCTACGAGCAGTACTTC
NA	NA	TRBV30	TRBJ2-3	CAWRPGTDTQYF	TGTGCCTGGAGGCCGGGAACAGATACGCAGTATTTT
NA	NA	TRBV5-1	TRBJ1-2	CASSLASTGYGYTF	TGCGCCAGCAGCTTGGCTTCGACAGGCTATGGCTACACCTTC
NA	NA	TRBV12-3/TRBV12-4	TRBJ1-1	CASTLGGATEAFF	TGTGCCAGCACTCTAGGGGGGGCGACTGAAGCTTTCTTT
NA	few	TRBV12-5	TRBJ1-6	CASGVQNLNSPLHF	TGTGCTAGTGGGGTACAGAACCTTAATTCACCCCTCCACTTT
NA	NA	TRBV3-1	TRBJ2-7	CASSQDETYEQYF	TGTGCCAGCAGCCAAGACGAAACCTACGAGCAGTACTTC
TRBD1	few	TRBV2	TRBJ2-7	CASSRVLGTGVMHEQYF	TGTGCCAGCAGTCGAGTCCTCGGGACAGGGGTGATGCACGAGCAGTACTTC
TRBD2	few	TRBV27	TRBJ2-5	CASSFGTSGGRETQYF	TGTGCCAGCAGTTTTGGGACTAGCGGGGGGCGGGAGACCCAGTACTTC
NA	many	TRBV21-1	TRBJ2-7	CASSTDYEQYF	TGTGCCAGCAGCACCGACTACGAGCAGTACTTC
NA	medium-sized	TRBV5-8	TRBJ2-3	CASSLAGPPDTQYF	TGTGCCAGCAGCTTGGCGGGTCCCCCAGATACGCAGTATTTT
NA	few	TRBV27	TRBJ1-6	CASSPWQGLSNSPLHF	TGTGCCAGCAGTCCCTGGCAGGGTTTATCCAATTCACCCCTCCACTTT
NA	NA	TRBV7-8	TRBJ2-3	CASSFQDSERADTQYF	TGTGCCAGCAGCTTTCAGGACTCGGAGCGTGCAGATACGCAGTATTTT
NA	few	TRBV3-1	TRBJ1-1	CASKAGMNTEAFF	TGTGCCAGCAAAGCAGGGATGAACACTGAAGCTTTCTTT
TRBD2	many	TRBV13	TRBJ2-3	CASSPPGTSGGAIGTDTQYF	TGTGCCAGCAGCCCGCCCGGGACTAGCGGGGGGGCCATTGGCACAGATACGCAGTATTTT
NA	NA	TRBV7-6	TRBJ2-3	CASSLSIGDTQYF	TGTGCCAGCAGCTTATCTATTGGAGATACGCAGTATTTT
NA	many	TRBV5-4	TRBJ2-7	CASSSRDYEQYF	TGTGCCAGCAGCTCGAGGGACTACGAGCAGTACTTC
TRBD2	few	TRBV11-2	TRBJ2-7	CASSLSSSGSYEQYF	TGTGCCAGCAGCTTATCGTCTAGCGGATCCTACGAGCAGTACTTC
NA	many	TRBV7-9	TRBJ2-7	CASSYTPDGEQYF	TGTGCCAGCAGCTACACCCCCGATGGCGAGCAGTACTTC
TRBD2	medium-sized	TRBV11-2	TRBJ2-7	CASSSGTRNYEQYF	TGTGCCAGCAGCTCCGGGACTAGGAACTACGAGCAGTACTTC
NA	many	TRBV5-1	TRBJ2-7	CASSLAPGADEQYF	TGCGCCAGCAGCTTGGCCCCAGGGGCGGACGAGCAGTACTTC
NA	NA	TRBV5-2	TRBJ2-2	CASSTGGFTGELFF	TGTGCCAGCAGCACCGGGGGGTTCACCGGGGAGCTGTTTTTT